This entry concerns a single T cell receptor (beta chain). Its antigen is not known. Only in-frame clones appear in the TCRdb table, and some are missing; sequencing was by immunoSEQ multiplex PCR. The profile shows approximately 100,000 clones, about 89% of them singletons. The data were taken from a study of T cell repertoires and HLA-DP antigens. The CDR3 spans 16 residues. CDR1 LGHNA and CDR2 YSLEER come from the germline V gene. The junction had 8 bases not matched to a gene; V was cut back by 4 bases and J by 2 bases. This sequence originates from a man aged 45-65 years in good health and CMV-seronegative. Sequencing used CD4+ T cells from PBMCs. V usage is TRBV4-3 and J usage is TRBJ2-3, with 8 bases identical to TRBD2. The CDR3 DNA reads as TGCGCCAGCAGCCGAGATAGCGGGGCGAACACAGATACGCAGTATTTT. This encodes CASSRDSGANTDTQYF.